This T cell receptor (beta chain) came from a study of OX40 agonist ivuxolimab in advanced cancers. Study-level background: One hepatocellular carcinoma and two cutaneous melanoma patients partially responded. Study outcomes and limitations: Low normalized T-cell clonal expansion also characterized some of the nonresponders.

Method: immunoSEQ multiplex PCR; TCRdb's copy keeps in-frame clones and lacks some. The sample includes over 65,000 clones, roughly 90% of them seen just once. The investigators sampled blood at baseline, at cycle 4 day 1, and at cycle 7 day 1. Concerning this clone itself: The antigen remains undetermined. This sample includes further DNA sequences coding for the same CDR3.

Germline loops: CDR1 SGDLS, CDR2 YYNGEE. The CDR3 has 14 residues. J lost 2 bases, V lost 7 bases, and 5 bases had no gene match. The input for sequencing was CD4+ or CD8+ T cells sorted from blood, taken in a trial of the OX40 agonist ivuxolimab. This chain connects TRBV9 to TRBJ1-5; 8 nucleotides align to TRBD1. This receptor was taken from an adult with an advanced solid tumor such as melanoma, head and neck, liver or kidney cancer. DNA for the CDR3: TGTGCCAGCGGTGGGGGACAGGGCAATCAGCCCCAGCATTTT. The encoded protein is CASGGGQGNQPQHF.